The 26 T cell receptor beta chains below come from one sample, sequenced in a study of blood T cell repertoires in COVID-19. The method was immunoSEQ multiplex PCR; TCRdb's version includes in-frame clones alone and lacks a portion of them. Of some 66,000 clones in the sample, about 90% were seen once. Specimen: peripheral blood. The receptors come from a human donor in a cohort sampled during active COVID-19.

The rearrangement joins TRBV7-2 to TRBJ1-3, with 7 bases that match TRBD1. Trimming cost V 5 bases and J 2 bases; bases outside gene matches: 3. In germline, CDR1 is SGHTA, CDR2 FQGNSA. The CDR3 runs 14 residues. The CDR3 here is CASSLDRAGNTIYF. CDR3 in DNA: TGTGCCAGCAGCCTCGACAGGGCTGGAAACACCATATATTTT.

J is TRBJ2-1 and V is TRBV7-2, with 9 bases that match TRBD2. The junction had 9 bases not matched to a gene; V was cut back by 2 bases and J by 7 bases. Germline V gene lookup returns CDR1 SGHTA and CDR2 FQGNSA. CDR3 length equals 16 residues. The CDR3 sequence: CASSLLGGGAWNEQFF. The CDR3 DNA sequence: TGTGCCAGCAGCTTACTCGGCGGGGGGGCCTGGAATGAGCAGTTCTTC.

The chain is built from TRBV5-3 and TRBJ1-1; D is ambiguous. TRBV5-3 is noted as an ORF with a role that remains uncertain. The germline V and J ends were trimmed by 3 bases and 3 bases, with 18 bases remaining between them. This CDR3 contains 16 residues. CDR3 DNA sequence: TGTGCCAGAAGCTGTACGCCCCGGGGTGCGTACACTGAAGCTTTCTTT. Residues: CARSCTPRGAYTEAFF.

The chain uses TRBV4-1 and TRBJ1-1, with 11 bases matching TRBD1. The germline gives CDR1 MGHRA, CDR2 YSYEKL. J was trimmed by 10 bases and V by 0 bases; bases with no gene match: 7. The CDR3 is 15 residues long. The CDR3 region is CASSQEAGTGGRAFF. The CDR3 DNA sequence: TGCGCCAGCAGCCAAGAAGCCGGGACAGGGGGTAGAGCTTTCTTT.

The chain combines TRBV9 with TRBJ2-7; TRBD1 matches at 10 bases. The CDR3 extends over 14 amino acids. The germline V gene encodes CDR1 SGDLS and CDR2 YYNGEE. V lost 0 bases to trimming and J lost 6 bases; unmatched junction nucleotides: 3. CDR3 sequence: CASSVGDRGFEQYF. The CDR3 DNA is TGTGCCAGCAGCGTAGGGGACAGGGGTTTCGAGCAGTACTTC.

V and J are TRBV18 and TRBJ2-1; 13 nucleotides match TRBD2. This CDR3 spans 15 amino acids. Germline CDR1 is KGHSH and CDR2 is LQKENI. V lost 5 bases, J lost 7 bases, and 5 bases stayed unmatched. CDR3 amino acids: CASSAGLAGLNEQFF. CDR3 DNA: TGTGCCAGCTCAGCGGGACTAGCGGGACTGAATGAGCAGTTCTTC.

This sequence joins TRBV19 and TRBJ1-2, with TRBD1 as a possible D gene (6 bases). The CDR3 length is 16 residues. Germline V gene data show CDR1 as LNHDA and CDR2 as SQIVND (reference sequence). With 5 bases removed from V and 2 bases from J, the gap between germline ends came to 18 bases. Written as DNA, the CDR3 is TGTGCCAGTAGTCCTCTCATCGGACAGACCAACTATGGCTACACCTTC. It yields the protein CASSPLIGQTNYGYTF.

The gene calls are TRBV19 and TRBJ1-6; TRBD1 agrees at 11 bases. V gave up 5 bases and J gave up 9 bases; unmatched junction bases: 12. The V gene's germline CDR1 is LNHDA and CDR2 SQIVND (reference sequence). The CDR3 runs 17 residues. The CDR3 bases are TGTGCCAGTAGTTCACGGGACAGCGGGACAGGGGGTTCACCCCTCCACTTT. Residues: CASSSRDSGTGGSPLHF.

The chain combines TRBV10-2 with TRBJ2-1, with 8 bases identical to TRBD2. This CDR3 has 17 residues. The germline CDR1 and CDR2 sequences are WSHSY and SAAADI. V was pared by 3 bases and J by 2 bases, with 9 bases of the junction left unmatched. The CDR3 loop reads CASSEGSGVNTYNEQFF. DNA of the CDR3: TGCGCCAGCAGTGAAGGTAGCGGGGTAAATACCTACAATGAGCAGTTCTTC.

This clone was found once. This chain joins TRBV7-8 and TRBJ1-4; TRBD1 is a possible D gene (5 bases). Trimming left V 4 bases short and J 0 bases short, with 18 bases between. Germline values: CDR1 SGHVS, CDR2 FQNEAQ. This CDR3 has 18 amino acids. The chain's CDR3 is CASSSSDRGSATNEKLFF. The DNA of the CDR3 is TGTGCCAGCAGCTCATCAGACCGGGGGTCTGCAACTAATGAAAAACTGTTTTTT.

This clone is a singleton in its sample. V usage is TRBV6-5 and J usage is TRBJ1-4, with D tentatively TRBD1 (6 bases). With 5 bases removed from V and 5 bases from J, the gap between germline ends came to 15 bases. CDR3 length: 15 residues. Germline CDR1 is MNHEY and CDR2 is SVGAGI. The CDR3 sequence: CASSPRTVPNEKLFF. In DNA form, the CDR3 reads TGTGCCAGCAGTCCTCGGACAGTACCAAATGAAAAACTGTTTTTT.

V usage is TRBV20-1 and J usage is TRBJ2-5; 9 bases match TRBD2. The CDR3 runs 16 residues. The ends lost 3 bases at V and 2 bases at J; junction bases unmatched: 10. Per germline, CDR1 DFQATT and CDR2 SNEGSKA (reference sequence). CDR3 sequence: CSASDRGGGRQETQYF. The CDR3 nucleotides read TGCAGTGCTAGTGATCGCGGGGGGGGACGGCAAGAGACCCAGTACTTC.

The chain is built from TRBV28 and TRBJ2-7; TRBD2 aligns across 10 bases. The CDR3 runs to 15 residues. V lost 6 bases and J lost 0; bases outside the gene matches: 5. Looked up from germline, CDR1 is MDHEN and CDR2 is SYDVKM. The CDR3 DNA is TGTGCCAGCAGGGGACTAGCGCGAGGCTCCTACGAGCAGTACTTC. Protein: CASRGLARGSYEQYF.

CDR3 nucleotide sequence: TGTGCCAGCAGCTTAATCCCGACTATGGGACAGGGTCCAGGGTACGAGCAGTACTTC. It specifies CASSLIPTMGQGPGYEQYF. The chain carries TRBV7-3 and TRBJ2-7; TRBD1 agrees at 9 bases. The CDR3 sequence is 19 residues long. Germline V gives CDR1 SGHTA, CDR2 FQGTGA. The J segment lost 4 bases and the V segment lost 1 base, leaving 17 bases of the junction unmatched.

The chain has TRBV7-2 and TRBJ2-5, with a possible D match to TRBD2 (5 bases). V lost 1 base and J 4 bases, leaving 7 bases between the germline ends. CDR3 size: 13 residues. The germline V gene encodes CDR1 SGHTA and CDR2 FQGNSA. For the CDR3, the DNA is TGTGCCAGCAGCTTAGGAGGGAGAGAGACCCAGTACTTC. This sequence encodes CASSLGGRETQYF. Full variable domain (missing parts from reference TRBV7-2 and TRBJ2-5): GAGVSQSPSNKVTEKGKDVELRCDPISGHTALYWYRQSLGQGLEFLIYFQGNSAPDKSGLPSDRFSAERTGGSVSTLTIQRTQQEDSAVYLCASSLGGRETQYFGPGTRLLVL.

This sequence joins TRBV10-3 and TRBJ1-2; the D gene is possibly TRBD1 (6 bases). The germline CDR1 and CDR2 sequences are ENHRY and SYGVKD. The CDR3 extends over 14 amino acids. The germline V and J ends were trimmed by 4 bases and 2 bases, with 11 bases remaining between them. The CDR3 sequence is CAISGGQPNYGYTF. In DNA form, the CDR3 reads TGTGCCATCAGTGGAGGACAGCCGAACTATGGCTACACCTTC.

The chain carries TRBV11-2 and TRBJ2-2; TRBD2 matches at 9 bases. Trimming took 1 base from V and 7 from J; bases not matched to a gene: 16. Germline V gives CDR1 SGHAT, CDR2 FQNNGV. The CDR3 covers 19 residues. The CDR3 nucleotides are TGTGCCAGCAGCTTAGCCCTCCCCCTGGCTAGCGGGGAAGTCGGGGAGCTGTTTTTT. Amino acid sequence: CASSLALPLASGEVGELFF.

This chain joins TRBV25-1 and TRBJ2-7; TRBD2 matches at 10 bases. This CDR3 is built from 15 residues. Germline lookup yields CDR1 MGHDK and CDR2 SYGVNS. With 2 bases clipped from V and 2 bases from J, the junction kept 3 bases outside the gene matches. The CDR3: CASSEGLAGAYEQYF. The CDR3 DNA is TGTGCCAGCAGTGAAGGGCTAGCGGGAGCCTACGAGCAGTACTTC.

The chain recombines TRBV27 with TRBJ2-7; 8 nucleotides line up with TRBD1. V was clipped by 7 bases and J by 4 bases; unmatched bases: 12. The CDR3 totals 15 residues. From germline, CDR1 is MNHEY and CDR2 SMNVEV (reference sequence). In nucleotides, the CDR3 is TGTGCCAGCACCCTCGGACAGGGCAGTGTTTACGAGCAGTACTTC. Its translation is CASTLGQGSVYEQYF.

This CDR3 is CASSEAGRSYGYTF. The CDR3 DNA follows: TGTGCCAGCAGTGAGGCGGGCAGGAGCTATGGCTACACCTTC. The rearrangement joins TRBV2 to TRBJ1-2; D ambiguous. The CDR3 has 14 amino acids. Germline loops: CDR1 SNHLY, CDR2 FYNNEI. Trimming took off 3 bases at V and 4 bases at J, with 12 bases between the two ends.

The rearrangement uses TRBV4-2 and TRBJ2-2, with 7 bases matching TRBD2. The germline gives CDR1 LGHNA, CDR2 YNFKEQ. The V and J ends lost 6 bases and 4 bases, in that order; junction bases with no gene match: 11. The CDR3 contains 16 residues. The CDR3 reads CASSLKAGSGTGELFF. CDR3 coding DNA: TGTGCCAGCAGTCTAAAAGCGGGATCGGGCACCGGGGAGCTGTTTTTT.

The rearrangement joins TRBV5-1 to TRBJ1-1; D is unclear. Trimming removed 6 bases at V and 4 bases at J, with 13 bases between. Germline V gene sequence: CDR1 SGHRS, CDR2 YFSETQ. The CDR3 is 13 residues long. The DNA for the CDR3 is TGCGCCAGCAAGGATGAGGAGGCCACTGAAGCTTTCTTT. It specifies CASKDEEATEAFF. The variable domain in full, with the rest retrieved from reference TRBV5-1 and TRBJ1-1, is KAGVTQTPRYLIKTRGQQVTLSCSPISGHRSVSWYQQTPGQGLQFLFEYFSETQRNKGNFPGRFSGRQFSNSRSEMNVSTLELGDSALYLCASKDEEATEAFFGQGTRLTVV.

The genes are TRBV9 and TRBJ1-1; no definite D call. V gave up 3 bases and J gave up 5 bases, with 11 bases separating them. Germline CDR1 and CDR2: SGDLS and YYNGEE. CDR3 length: 13 amino acids. The CDR3 spells CASSGGLRTEAFF. CDR3 DNA: TGTGCCAGCAGCGGCGGGTTAAGGACTGAAGCTTTCTTT.

The V call is TRBV4-1, the J call TRBJ1-3; 9 bases are shared with TRBD1. CDR3 length equals 20 residues. The germline V gene has CDR1 MGHRA and CDR2 YSYEKL. V lost 0 bases to trimming and J lost 0 bases; unmatched junction nucleotides: 12. The CDR3 region is CASSQEPRQGVYHSGNTIYF. DNA of the CDR3: TGCGCCAGCAGCCAAGAACCAAGACAGGGGGTTTATCACTCTGGAAACACCATATATTTT.

V is TRBV4-1 and J is TRBJ2-1; 9 bases align to TRBD2. In germline, CDR1 is MGHRA, CDR2 YSYEKL. The trim removed 4 bases at V and 1 base at J, leaving 8 bases unmatched. The CDR3 contains 17 residues. The CDR3 sequence: CASSPLQAGGSYNEQFF. DNA of the CDR3: TGCGCCAGCAGCCCACTTCAAGCGGGGGGTTCCTACAATGAGCAGTTCTTC.

A note on this clone: Other nucleotide sequences from this sample produce the same CDR3. The rearrangement joins TRBV5-1 to TRBJ2-5, with a possible D match to TRBD2 (6 bases). Trimming removed 0 bases from V and 2 bases from J, with 8 bases in between. Per the germline V gene, CDR1 is SGHRS and CDR2 is YFSETQ. The CDR3 has 14 residues. The CDR3 region has the DNA TGCGCCAGCAGCTTGGGTGGAGGGCAAGAGACCCAGTACTTC. Its protein is CASSLGGGQETQYF.